A selection of T cell receptor beta chains follows, all from one sample in a study of blood T cells in healthy people across ages. TCRdb re-derived calls from the 5' RACE reads in MiXCR, one entry per CDR3 protein. In the table there are 1.5 million to 2 million distinct CDR3 sequences, roughly 30% of which are singletons. Sequenced: blood. The receptor source for this set is a woman aged 30 to 39 in good health. Both conserved end residues are part of each CDR3. A D gene is named only where the DNA matches it firmly. Size is stated for part of the rows, as once, few or many counts, or as a class when the clone is expanded.

TRBV6-2/TRBV6-3	.	.	TRBJ1-1	TGTGCCAGCAGTTACCGGGGATGGGGTGGAAACACTGAAGCTTTCTTT	CASSYRGWGGNTEAFF
TRBV20-1	TRBD2	.	TRBJ2-2	TGCAGTGCTAGAGATGGGGGGGGTTTCACCGGGGAGCTGTTTTTT	CSARDGGGFTGELFF
TRBV7-2	.	few	TRBJ2-7	TGTGCCAGCAGCTCGGGACCCGGGGTGTTGGAGCAGTACTTC	CASSSGPGVLEQYF
TRBV2	.	.	TRBJ2-5	TGTGCCAGCGGGCTGACAGACTCTCCCTTCGAGGGTGGGTACTTC	CASGLTDSPFEGGYF
TRBV15	TRBD1	.	TRBJ2-7	TGTGCCACCAGCAGAGATTCAGGGGGCTGGAACGAGCAGTACTTC	CATSRDSGGWNEQYF
TRBV3-1	.	.	TRBJ2-3	TGTGCCAGCAGCTCCCTCCCGGGGTTAGCGCGCACAGATACGCAGTATTTT	CASSSLPGLARTDTQYF
TRBV10-2	TRBD2	.	TRBJ2-3	TGCGCCAGCAGTGCTAGGACTAGCGCCTACACAGATACGCAGTATTTT	CASSARTSAYTDTQYF
TRBV5-1	.	.	TRBJ2-3	TGCGCCAGCAGCTTGACTCGACCCAGCACAGATACGCAGTATTTT	CASSLTRPSTDTQYF
TRBV2	TRBD2	few	TRBJ2-5	TGTGCCAGCACCGGCTGGACTAGCGTCGAGACCCAGTACTTC	CASTGWTSVETQYF
TRBV5-6	.	once	TRBJ2-1	TGTGCCACTAGTAGTACCGCCAGGGACTCCTACTACAATGAGCAGTTCTTC	CATSSTARDSYYNEQFF
TRBV5-1	.	.	TRBJ1-1	TGCGCCAGCAGCTTGACCCGGAACAGGGTAGACACTGAAGCTTTCTTT	CASSLTRNRVDTEAFF
TRBV27	.	few	TRBJ1-2	TGTGCCAGCAGTGGCTACACCTTC	CASSGYTF
TRBV15	TRBD1	many	TRBJ2-7	TGTGCCACCAGCAGAGAGGACAGGGCCTACGAGCAGTACTTC	CATSREDRAYEQYF
TRBV6-6	.	few	TRBJ1-1	TGTGCCAGCAGTTACCTACAGGCGAACACTGAAGCTTTCTTT	CASSYLQANTEAFF
TRBV11-1	TRBD1	.	TRBJ2-1	TGTGCCAGCAGCCCGGACAGGGGGTACAATGAGCAGTTCTTC	CASSPDRGYNEQFF
TRBV28	TRBD2	.	TRBJ2-1	TGTGCCAGCAGTTTACCAGCGGGAGGGGGCAATGAGCAGTTCTTC	CASSLPAGGGNEQFF
TRBV9	.	few	TRBJ2-1	TGTGCCAGCAGCGTACGAAGCTCCTACAATGAGCAGTTCTTC	CASSVRSSYNEQFF
TRBV5-1	TRBD2	few	TRBJ2-1	TGCGCCAGCAGCCTACGGACTAGCGGGGGGAAATACAATGAGCAGTTCTTC	CASSLRTSGGKYNEQFF
TRBV7-6	TRBD1	.	TRBJ2-5	TGTGCCAGCAGCCCGGAGGCGGGACAGGGGTTCTTTAGGGAGACCCAGTACTTC	CASSPEAGQGFFRETQYF
TRBV11-2	.	.	TRBJ2-4	TGTGCCAGCAGCTCACCCGAGGAGGGACGGGCCAAAAACATTCAGTACTTC	CASSSPEEGRAKNIQYF
TRBV10-3	TRBD2	many	TRBJ2-5	TGTGCCATCAGTGATGGACTAGCGGGGGTCGGAGAGACCCAGTACTTC	CAISDGLAGVGETQYF
TRBV27	.	few	TRBJ2-3	TGTGCCAGCAGCAGGAGAAAGACTAGCACAGATACGCAGTATTTT	CASSRRKTSTDTQYF
TRBV28	.	.	TRBJ1-1	TGTGCCAGCAGTTTAGGGATGACTGAAGCTTTCTTT	CASSLGMTEAFF
TRBV6-1	.	.	TRBJ2-7	TGTGCCAGCAGTGATACCGGAGGTAGCCCCTACGAGCAGTACTTC	CASSDTGGSPYEQYF
TRBV7-9	.	.	TRBJ2-7	TGTGCCAGCCAGGCGGCCAGCTCCTACGAGCAGTACTTC	CASQAASSYEQYF
TRBV20-1	.	few	TRBJ1-1	TGCAGTGCTAGAGAATGGCCAAGTAGATCCTACACTGAAGCTTTCTTT	CSAREWPSRSYTEAFF
TRBV5-1	.	.	TRBJ2-3	TGCGCCAGCAGCTCGACGCCGGGAGCAACAGATACGCGGTATTTT	CASSSTPGATDTRYF
TRBV7-8	TRBD2	few	TRBJ2-5	TGTGCCAGCAGCTTGTCTAGCGGGAGGGCCGGGGAGACCCAGTACTTC	CASSLSSGRAGETQYF
TRBV10-1	.	few	TRBJ1-6	TGCGCCAGCAGTGAGGATGGAAATCCTAGTTCACCCCTCCACTTT	CASSEDGNPSSPLHF
TRBV5-1	.	once	TRBJ2-7	TGCGCCAGCTGCTTGGCGTCCTCCGGCGAGCAGTACTTC	CASCLASSGEQYF
TRBV11-1	TRBD1	many	TRBJ2-3	TGTGCCAGCAGCGTACAGGGGGATAGCACAGATACGCAGTATTTT	CASSVQGDSTDTQYF
TRBV6-1	TRBD2	few	TRBJ2-3	TGTGCCAGCAATTTCAAAGCGGGAGGCGCAGATACGCAGTATTTT	CASNFKAGGADTQYF
TRBV11-2	TRBD2	.	TRBJ2-5	TGTGCCAGCAGCTTAGGATGGGGACTAGCGGGACAAGAGACCCAGTACTTC	CASSLGWGLAGQETQYF
TRBV20-1	.	.	TRBJ2-1	TGCAGTCAAATGCGGCAGGAGGGATCCTACAATGAGCAGTTCTTC	CSQMRQEGSYNEQFF
TRBV6-1	TRBD1	.	TRBJ2-5	TGTGCCACGGCCAGGGACAGGGGGCTTGGGACCCAGTACTTC	CATARDRGLGTQYF
TRBV6-6	.	.	TRBJ1-1	TGTGCCAGCAGTGAGAAGACCGGGGTCGAAGCTTTCTTT	CASSEKTGVEAFF
TRBV6-5	.	few	TRBJ2-3	TGTGCCAGCAGTTACTCCCAGCCTGCTAGCACAGATACGCAGTATTTT	CASSYSQPASTDTQYF
TRBV7-9	.	few	TRBJ1-4	TGTGCCAGCAGCCCAGGACAGATCTCAACTAATGAAAAACTGTTTTTT	CASSPGQISTNEKLFF
TRBV20-1	.	many	TRBJ1-2	TGCAGTGCTAGAGATTCGTCCGCACGGGCCTATGGCTACACCTTC	CSARDSSARAYGYTF
TRBV6-5	TRBD2	once	TRBJ2-2	TGTGCCAGCAGTTCGACTAGCGGGGTGAAGAACACCGGGGAGCTGTTTTTT	CASSSTSGVKNTGELFF
TRBV3-1	.	few	TRBJ1-1	TGTGCCAGCAGCCAAGAGGGAGGCGACACTGAAGCTTTCTTT	CASSQEGGDTEAFF
TRBV7-8	TRBD2	.	TRBJ2-1	TGTGCCAGCAGCTTAGCGCTCAGCGGGAGTCCCCTCAACAATGAGCAGTTCTTC	CASSLALSGSPLNNEQFF
TRBV19	TRBD2	.	TRBJ2-3	TGTGCCAGTAGTCTCTCCGGGACTAGCGGGAGTTCGACAGATACGCAGTATTTT	CASSLSGTSGSSTDTQYF
TRBV6-1	TRBD1	few	TRBJ2-5	TGTGCCAGCAGTGCACGGGACAGGGGCCTCCAAGAGACCCAGTACTTC	CASSARDRGLQETQYF
TRBV20-1	TRBD1	.	TRBJ1-5	TGCAGTGCTCTACGCGACAGGGGCAGGAGTCAGCCCCAGCATTTT	CSALRDRGRSQPQHF
TRBV3-1	.	.	TRBJ1-1	TGTGCCAGCAGCCTACAGGGCAGCGCGAACACTGAAGCTTTCTTT	CASSLQGSANTEAFF
TRBV3-1	TRBD1	.	TRBJ2-4	TGTGCCAGCAGCCACGGACAGGCAGGCAAAAACATTCAGTACTTC	CASSHGQAGKNIQYF
TRBV6-5	.	few	TRBJ2-5	TGTGCCAGCAGCACAGGGCCCACGGCGGTACAGACCCAGTACTTC	CASSTGPTAVQTQYF
TRBV6-4	TRBD1	.	TRBJ1-4	TGTGCCAGCAGTGCCGGACAGGGATTCGGTGAAAAACTGTTTTTT	CASSAGQGFGEKLFF
TRBV25-1	.	.	TRBJ2-7	TGTGCCAGCAGTGAACCCAGCTCCTACGAGCAGTACTTC	CASSEPSSYEQYF
TRBV6-6	TRBD2	few	TRBJ2-1	TGTGCCAGCACCCGACTAGCGGGAGATCCCTACAATGAGCAGTTCTTC	CASTRLAGDPYNEQFF